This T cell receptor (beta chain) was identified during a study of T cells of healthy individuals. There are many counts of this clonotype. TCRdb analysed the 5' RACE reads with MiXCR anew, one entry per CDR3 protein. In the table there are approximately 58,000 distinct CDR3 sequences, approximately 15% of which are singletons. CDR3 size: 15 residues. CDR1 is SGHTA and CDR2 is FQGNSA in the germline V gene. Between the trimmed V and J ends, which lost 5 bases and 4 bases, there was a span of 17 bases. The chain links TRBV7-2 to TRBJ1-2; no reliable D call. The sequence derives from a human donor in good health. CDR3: CASSESTAASYGYTF. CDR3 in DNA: TGTGCCAGCAGCGAGTCGACGGCGGCCAGCTATGGCTACACCTTC.